A selection of T cell receptor beta chains follows, all from one sample in a study of OX40 agonist ivuxolimab in advanced cancers. Assay: immunoSEQ multiplex PCR; the TCRdb copy retains only in-frame clones and omits some. The sample lists 35,000 to 45,000 clones, 82% occurring once. The sample was CD4+ or CD8+ T cells sorted from blood, taken in a trial of the OX40 agonist ivuxolimab. Receptors originate from an adult with an advanced solid tumor such as melanoma, head and neck, liver or kidney cancer. CDR3s include the opening cysteine and the closing phenylalanine or tryptophan. D genes are given only for firm matches. Not every row has a clone size; where given, it reads once, few, many or a size class.

J gene: TRBJ2-3
clone size: .
V gene: TRBV13
D gene: .
CDR3 protein: CASRRIGSANTDTQYF
CDR3 DNA: TGTGCCAGCAGACGTATAGGCTCCGCGAACACAGATACGCAGTATTTT

J gene: TRBJ1-2
clone size: .
V gene: TRBV7-9
D gene: .
CDR3 protein: CASSPGQNYGYTF
CDR3 DNA: TGTGCCAGCAGCCCAGGACAAAACTATGGCTACACCTTC

J gene: TRBJ1-2
clone size: few
V gene: TRBV30
D gene: .
CDR3 protein: CAWSPPPPDGSNYGYTF
CDR3 DNA: TGTGCCTGGAGCCCTCCGCCCCCCGATGGCTCTAACTATGGCTACACCTTC

J gene: TRBJ1-5
clone size: .
V gene: TRBV27
D gene: TRBD1
CDR3 protein: CASTPLGQGGSSQPQHF
CDR3 DNA: TGTGCCAGCACCCCCCTTGGACAGGGTGGTTCCAGTCAGCCCCAGCATTTT

J gene: TRBJ1-1
clone size: .
V gene: TRBV5-4
D gene: TRBD1
CDR3 protein: CASSHRQGLNTEAFF
CDR3 DNA: TGTGCCAGCAGCCACCGACAGGGCTTGAACACTGAAGCTTTCTTT

J gene: TRBJ1-1
clone size: .
V gene: TRBV11-2
D gene: .
CDR3 protein: CASTSAGIQNTEAFF
CDR3 DNA: TGTGCCAGCACCTCAGCGGGGATTCAGAACACTGAAGCTTTCTTT

J gene: TRBJ2-7
clone size: .
V gene: TRBV6-5
D gene: .
CDR3 protein: CASSSRTTKISGQYF
CDR3 DNA: TGTGCCAGCAGTTCGAGGACTACTAAGATCAGCGGGCAGTACTTC

J gene: TRBJ2-2
clone size: .
V gene: TRBV27
D gene: .
CDR3 protein: CASSEWDGNTGELFF
CDR3 DNA: TGTGCCAGCAGTGAATGGGACGGGAACACCGGGGAGCTGTTTTTT

J gene: TRBJ2-7
clone size: .
V gene: TRBV29-1
D gene: TRBD2
CDR3 protein: CSVMTSGAYEQYF
CDR3 DNA: TGCAGCGTCATGACTAGCGGGGCCTACGAGCAGTACTTC

J gene: TRBJ2-1
clone size: .
V gene: TRBV27
D gene: TRBD2
CDR3 protein: CASTPLAAQDEQFF
CDR3 DNA: TGTGCCAGCACCCCGCTAGCGGCGCAGGATGAGCAGTTCTTC

J gene: TRBJ1-4
clone size: .
V gene: TRBV5-8
D gene: .
CDR3 protein: CASSLRDRGYEKLFF
CDR3 DNA: TGTGCCAGCAGCTTGCGGGACCGCGGATATGAAAAACTGTTTTTT

J gene: TRBJ1-1
clone size: .
V gene: TRBV7-9
D gene: .
CDR3 protein: CASSFSRRNTEAFF
CDR3 DNA: TGTGCCAGCAGCTTCTCTAGACGGAACACTGAAGCTTTCTTT

J gene: TRBJ2-7
clone size: .
V gene: TRBV9
D gene: TRBD1
CDR3 protein: CASSVAGQGYEQYF
CDR3 DNA: TGTGCCAGCAGCGTAGCTGGACAGGGGTACGAGCAGTACTTC

J gene: TRBJ2-7
clone size: .
V gene: TRBV27
D gene: .
CDR3 protein: CASNTVGSEQYF
CDR3 DNA: TGTGCCAGCAACACCGTGGGATCCGAGCAGTACTTC

J gene: TRBJ2-7
clone size: .
V gene: TRBV6-1
D gene: TRBD1
CDR3 protein: CASSLGTGSEQYF
CDR3 DNA: TGTGCCAGCAGTTTAGGGACAGGGAGCGAGCAGTACTTC

J gene: TRBJ1-1
clone size: .
V gene: TRBV27
D gene: .
CDR3 protein: CASSFGRDVNTEAFF
CDR3 DNA: TGTGCCAGCAGTTTCGGCAGGGACGTGAACACTGAAGCTTTCTTT

J gene: TRBJ1-5
clone size: .
V gene: TRBV4-1
D gene: .
CDR3 protein: CASSQERLSNQPQHF
CDR3 DNA: TGCGCCAGCAGCCAAGAAAGGCTCTCCAATCAGCCCCAGCATTTT

J gene: TRBJ2-3
clone size: .
V gene: TRBV7-2
D gene: .
CDR3 protein: CASSLEAGTQYF
CDR3 DNA: TGTGCCAGCAGCTTAGAGGCGGGTACGCAGTATTTT

J gene: TRBJ2-1
clone size: few
V gene: TRBV28
D gene: TRBD1
CDR3 protein: CASSSHGTGYNEQFF
CDR3 DNA: TGTGCCAGCAGTTCCCACGGGACAGGGTACAATGAGCAGTTCTTC

J gene: TRBJ2-7
clone size: .
V gene: TRBV4-1
D gene: TRBD2
CDR3 protein: CASSPRLADSYEQYF
CDR3 DNA: TGCGCCAGCAGCCCGCGACTAGCGGATTCCTACGAGCAGTACTTC

J gene: TRBJ1-5
clone size: .
V gene: TRBV5-6
D gene: TRBD1
CDR3 protein: CASTNFRQGVSQPQHF
CDR3 DNA: TGTGCCAGCACCAACTTTCGACAGGGTGTCAGTCAGCCCCAGCATTTT

J gene: TRBJ1-1
clone size: .
V gene: TRBV14
D gene: .
CDR3 protein: CASSQDYRGRRNTEAFF
CDR3 DNA: TGTGCCAGCAGCCAAGATTATAGGGGCAGGAGGAACACTGAAGCTTTCTTT

J gene: TRBJ2-3
clone size: .
V gene: TRBV7-2
D gene: .
CDR3 protein: CASSQAGQRTDTQYF
CDR3 DNA: TGTGCCAGCAGCCAAGCCGGACAGCGCACAGATACGCAGTATTTT

J gene: TRBJ2-7
clone size: .
V gene: TRBV7-2
D gene: TRBD2
CDR3 protein: CASSRGGRYEQYF
CDR3 DNA: TGTGCCAGCAGTAGGGGCGGGAGATACGAGCAGTACTTC

J gene: TRBJ2-7
clone size: .
V gene: TRBV6-5
D gene: TRBD1
CDR3 protein: CASSPGTGVDYEQYF
CDR3 DNA: TGTGCCAGCAGCCCAGGGACAGGGGTAGACTACGAGCAGTACTTC

J gene: TRBJ2-5
clone size: .
V gene: TRBV5-4
D gene: TRBD2
CDR3 protein: CASSLYGWASGRAETQYF
CDR3 DNA: TGTGCCAGCAGCTTGTACGGATGGGCTAGCGGGAGGGCAGAGACCCAGTACTTC

J gene: TRBJ2-7
clone size: once
V gene: TRBV11-1
D gene: .
CDR3 protein: CASSLFSTDEQYF
CDR3 DNA: TGTGCCAGCAGCTTATTCAGTACCGACGAGCAGTACTTC

J gene: TRBJ2-1
clone size: .
V gene: TRBV27
D gene: .
CDR3 protein: CATTRGYNEQFF
CDR3 DNA: TGTGCCACTACGAGGGGCTACAATGAGCAGTTCTTC

J gene: TRBJ1-4
clone size: .
V gene: TRBV5-1
D gene: TRBD1
CDR3 protein: CASSSSLTGTNEKLFF
CDR3 DNA: TGCGCCAGCAGCTCTTCCTTGACAGGGACTAATGAAAAACTGTTTTTT

J gene: TRBJ1-2
clone size: .
V gene: TRBV5-5
D gene: .
CDR3 protein: CASSLDSLKDGYTF
CDR3 DNA: TGTGCCAGCAGCTTGGACAGCCTTAAGGATGGCTACACCTTC

J gene: TRBJ2-7
clone size: .
V gene: TRBV19
D gene: TRBD1
CDR3 protein: CASSLRLADRAAYEQYF
CDR3 DNA: TGTGCCAGTAGTCTTCGCCTCGCCGACAGGGCGGCCTACGAGCAGTACTTC

J gene: TRBJ2-5
clone size: .
V gene: TRBV5-4
D gene: .
CDR3 protein: CASSLGVGNQETQYF
CDR3 DNA: TGTGCCAGCAGCCTGGGGGTAGGAAACCAAGAGACCCAGTACTTC

J gene: TRBJ2-7
clone size: .
V gene: TRBV9
D gene: TRBD1
CDR3 protein: CASSVTGNYEQYF
CDR3 DNA: TGTGCCAGCAGCGTGACAGGGAACTACGAGCAGTACTTC

J gene: TRBJ2-3
clone size: .
V gene: TRBV5-1
D gene: TRBD1
CDR3 protein: CASRDRGQSTDTQYF
CDR3 DNA: TGCGCCAGCAGAGACAGGGGGCAAAGCACAGATACGCAGTATTTT

J gene: TRBJ2-3
clone size: .
V gene: TRBV28
D gene: .
CDR3 protein: CASSPVLSEGTDTQYF
CDR3 DNA: TGTGCCAGCAGCCCAGTTCTATCCGAGGGAACAGATACGCAGTATTTT

J gene: TRBJ2-5
clone size: few
V gene: TRBV7-9
D gene: .
CDR3 protein: CASSLAGASETQYF
CDR3 DNA: TGTGCCAGCAGCCTCGCAGGGGCGTCAGAGACCCAGTACTTC